This T cell receptor (beta chain) is from a study of long-term antiretroviral therapy in people with HIV. The CDR3 is 15 residues long. Germline V gene lookup returns CDR1 SGHNT and CDR2 YYREEE (reference sequence). V lost 3 bases to trimming and J lost 3 bases, with 12 bases between them. Run at survey level, the immunoSEQ assay was version v3.0. Assay used: immunoSEQ multiplex PCR; TCRdb lists only in-frame clones, some missing. The sample contains about 43,000 clones, about 89% of which appear only once. Among participants with HIV, every one received treatment in the United States. Samples held about 0.95-11 million cryopreserved PBMC, and DNA extraction followed.

The receptor was derived from a woman aged 45 to 65 with HIV. Sequenced here: unsorted PBMCs, sampled 0.1 years before starting antiretroviral therapy. The V call is TRBV5-4, the J call TRBJ1-4; TRBD1 is a possible D gene (6 bases). The CDR3 DNA is TGTGCCAGCAGCTCCAGGGGAATAGCTAATGAAAAACTGTTTTTT. Translated, it gives CASSSRGIANEKLFF.